Sequencing of this TCR beta chain was carried out in a study of blood T cell repertoires in COVID-19. Whole-study context: Researchers got acute and convalescent COVID-19 samples from the United States, Italy and Spain. Nucleic acid was either cDNA or gDNA, and it came from T cells, B-cell-depleted T cells, or PBMCs.

The protocol was immunoSEQ multiplex PCR, while the TCRdb copy is restricted to in-frame clones and leaves out a portion. The sample contains 86,000 or so clones, more than 90% of which appear only once. This clone was found once. The V segment lost 6 bases and the J segment 6 bases; nucleotides outside the gene matches: 4. CDR3 length: 15 amino acids. In germline, CDR1 is SGHTA, CDR2 FQGNSA. This chain links TRBV7-2 with TRBJ2-1; TRBD2 agrees at 14 bases. The sequenced sample was peripheral blood. The origin of this receptor is a human donor with active COVID-19. The donor label of this sample is uncertain. CDR3 region: CASRFGLAGGNEQFF. In DNA form, the CDR3 reads TGTGCCAGCAGATTCGGACTAGCGGGAGGCAATGAGCAGTTCTTC.